A selection of T cell receptor beta chains follows, all from one sample in a study of T cell repertoires in cytomegalovirus infection. Each CDR3 protein is one row after TCRdb ran MiXCR on the reads. Among roughly 600,000 distinct CDR3 sequences listed, roughly a quarter were seen once. Material: CD8+ T cells from PBMCs. These receptors originate from a human donor in good health (CMV status not recorded). Some clones in this sample may be carry-over from other donors' samples. Each CDR3 is given with its conserved first and last residue. The D gene is left open where the match is weak. Some rows have no size entry. The others give once, few or many, or a class for an expanded clone.

>TRBJ2-1|TRBV6-6|-|13|-
CASNTETYNEQFF
TGTGCCAGCAACACAGAGACCTACAATGAGCAGTTCTTC
>TRBJ1-5|TRBV12-3/TRBV12-4|many|15|-
CASRDGHVGNQPQHF
TGTGCCAGCAGGGATGGACACGTGGGGAATCAGCCCCAGCATTTT
>TRBJ2-2|TRBV6-2/TRBV6-3|many|16|-
CASSPPLRRATGELFF
TGTGCCAGCAGTCCTCCGCTCCGAAGGGCTACCGGGGAGCTGTTTTTT
>TRBJ1-2|TRBV7-9|few|13|-
CASSLGEFYGYTF
TGTGCCAGCAGCTTGGGAGAATTCTATGGCTACACCTTC
>TRBJ2-6|TRBV7-9|-|16|-
CASSLVWSPGANVLTF
TGTGCCAGCAGCTTAGTCTGGTCCCCTGGGGCCAACGTCCTGACTTTC
>TRBJ2-5|TRBV14|few|14|-
CASSPLGEEETQYF
TGTGCCAGCAGCCCATTGGGTGAGGAAGAGACCCAGTACTTC
>TRBJ2-1|TRBV6-5|few|15|-
CASSYSTGSYNEQFF
TGTGCCAGCAGTTACTCAACAGGGAGCTACAATGAGCAGTTCTTC
>TRBJ1-2|TRBV10-3|-|14|-
CAISEVQGYYGYTF
TGTGCCATCAGTGAGGTTCAGGGCTACTATGGCTACACCTTC
>TRBJ2-2|TRBV20-1|few|18|TRBD1
CSAADRLGRKTNTGELFF
TGCAGTGCCGCGGACAGGCTTGGAAGGAAGACGAACACCGGGGAGCTGTTTTTT
>TRBJ2-4|TRBV12-3/TRBV12-4|-|16|TRBD1
CASSNHRQGVGDIQYF
TGTGCCAGCAGCAACCACCGACAGGGGGTCGGGGACATTCAGTACTTC
>TRBJ2-1|TRBV11-1|-|16|-
CASSPSGTSSYNEQFF
TGTGCCAGCAGCCCCTCCGGGACATCCTCCTACAATGAGCAGTTCTTC
>TRBJ2-2|TRBV7-2|few|15|TRBD2
CASSSTSGGAGELFF
TGTGCCAGCAGCTCCACTAGCGGGGGGGCCGGGGAGCTGTTTTTT
>TRBJ2-1|TRBV13|once|13|-
CTSSLGTYNEQFF
TGTACCAGCAGCTTAGGTACATACAATGAGCAGTTCTTC
>TRBJ1-2|TRBV4-2|few|17|-
CASSQDPDSGALYGYTF
TGTGCCAGCAGCCAAGATCCCGACTCTGGGGCGCTCTATGGCTACACCTTC
>TRBJ2-5|TRBV25-1|-|14|-
CASSEYSYQETQYF
TGTGCCAGCAGTGAATACAGTTACCAAGAGACCCAGTACTTC
>TRBJ2-6|TRBV2|-|14|-
CASTQLSGANVLTF
TGTGCCAGCACACAACTCTCTGGGGCCAACGTCCTGACTTTC
>TRBJ2-2|TRBV7-6|many|15|-
CASSLGPSNGGELFF
TGTGCCAGCAGCTTAGGCCCTAGCAACGGCGGGGAGCTGTTTTTT
>TRBJ1-2|TRBV20-1|once|12|-
CSASRGNYGYTF
TGCAGTGCTAGCAGGGGCAACTATGGCTACACCTTC
>TRBJ2-5|TRBV12-3/TRBV12-4|-|11|-
CANSKKETQYF
TGTGCCAACAGCAAGAAAGAGACCCAGTACTTC
>TRBJ1-5|TRBV6-2/TRBV6-3|few|17|TRBD1
CASSYYGTVNSNQPQHF
TGTGCCAGCAGTTACTACGGGACAGTGAATAGCAATCAGCCCCAGCATTTT
>TRBJ1-2|TRBV7-6|few|13|-
CASSLNPNYGYTF
TGTGCCAGCAGCTTGAACCCTAACTATGGCTACACCTTC
>TRBJ2-1|TRBV12-3/TRBV12-4|many|12|TRBD2
CATRLAGGEQFF
TGTGCCACCCGACTAGCGGGGGGGGAGCAGTTCTTC
>TRBJ2-7|TRBV20-1|-|16|TRBD1
CSATRDQGQLFYEQYF
TGCAGTGCTACTAGAGATCAGGGACAGCTATTCTACGAGCAGTACTTC
>TRBJ1-5|TRBV28|few|14|-
CASSLAGDDQPQHF
TGTGCCAGCAGCTTGGCAGGGGACGATCAGCCCCAGCATTTT